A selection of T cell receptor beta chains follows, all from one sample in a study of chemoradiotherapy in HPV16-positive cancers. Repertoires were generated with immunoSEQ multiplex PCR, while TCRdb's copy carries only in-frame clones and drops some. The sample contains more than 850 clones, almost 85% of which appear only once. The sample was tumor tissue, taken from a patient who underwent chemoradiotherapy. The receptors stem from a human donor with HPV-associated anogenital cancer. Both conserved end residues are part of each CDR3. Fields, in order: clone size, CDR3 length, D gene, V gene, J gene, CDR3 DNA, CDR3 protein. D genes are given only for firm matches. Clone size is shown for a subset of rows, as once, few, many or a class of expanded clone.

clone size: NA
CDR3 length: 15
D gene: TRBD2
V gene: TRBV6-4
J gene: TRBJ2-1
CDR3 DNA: TGTGCCAGCAGTGACGTTACTAGCGGGAGTAATGAGCAGTTCTTC
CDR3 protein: CASSDVTSGSNEQFF

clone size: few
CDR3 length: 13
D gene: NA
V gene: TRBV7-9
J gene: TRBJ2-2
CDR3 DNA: TGTGCCAGCAGCCCAATCTCTGCCGGGGAGCTGTTTTTT
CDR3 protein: CASSPISAGELFF

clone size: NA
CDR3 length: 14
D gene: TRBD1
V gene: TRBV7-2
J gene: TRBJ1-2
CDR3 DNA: TGTGCCAGCAGCTTACCGACAGGGATTTATGGCTACACCTTC
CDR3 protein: CASSLPTGIYGYTF

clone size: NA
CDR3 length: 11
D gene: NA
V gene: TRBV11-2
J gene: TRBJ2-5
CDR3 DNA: TGTGCCAGCAGCCCCTGGGAGACCCAGTACTTC
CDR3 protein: CASSPWETQYF

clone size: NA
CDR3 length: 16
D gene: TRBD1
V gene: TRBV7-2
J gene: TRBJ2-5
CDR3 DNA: TGTGCCAGCAGCTTAGGGACAGGGTTGAGGCAAGAGACCCAGTACTTC
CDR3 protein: CASSLGTGLRQETQYF

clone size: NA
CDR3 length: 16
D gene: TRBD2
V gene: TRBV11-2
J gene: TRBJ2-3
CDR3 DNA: TGTGCCAGCAGCTTAGTCCTCGGGGGAGGGTTAGATACGCAGTATTTT
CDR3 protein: CASSLVLGGGLDTQYF

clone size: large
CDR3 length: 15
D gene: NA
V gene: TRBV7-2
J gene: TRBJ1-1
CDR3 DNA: TGTGCCAGCAGCCCCAGTCCAGGGGTGCACACTGAAGCTTTCTTT
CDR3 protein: CASSPSPGVHTEAFF

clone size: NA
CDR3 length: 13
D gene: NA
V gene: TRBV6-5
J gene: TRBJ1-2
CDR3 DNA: TGTGCCAGCAGTCGACAAGGGGACGATGGCTACACCTTC
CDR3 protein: CASSRQGDDGYTF

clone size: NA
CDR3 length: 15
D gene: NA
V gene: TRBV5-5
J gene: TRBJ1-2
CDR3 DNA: TGTGCCAGCATCCCCGGGGGGAGAACAAACTATGGCTACACCTTC
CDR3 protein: CASIPGGRTNYGYTF

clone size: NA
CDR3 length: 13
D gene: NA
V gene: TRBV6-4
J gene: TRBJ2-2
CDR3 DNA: TGTGCCAGCAGTGGGACAGACACCGGGGAGCTGTTTTTT
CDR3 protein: CASSGTDTGELFF

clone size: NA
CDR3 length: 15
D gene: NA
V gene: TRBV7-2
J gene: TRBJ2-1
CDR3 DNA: TGTGCCAGCAGTGACTACCTTAGCTCCTACAATGAGCAGTTCTTC
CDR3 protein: CASSDYLSSYNEQFF

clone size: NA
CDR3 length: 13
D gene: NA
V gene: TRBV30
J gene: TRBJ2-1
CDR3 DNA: TGTGCCTGCACTGTTGTGAGAGGGCATGAGCAGTTCTTC
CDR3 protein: CACTVVRGHEQFF

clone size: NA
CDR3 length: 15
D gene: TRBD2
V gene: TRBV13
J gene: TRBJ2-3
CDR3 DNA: TGTGCCTCCTCGGTTGGTAGCGGGGGAGGGGATACGCAGTATTTT
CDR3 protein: CASSVGSGGGDTQYF

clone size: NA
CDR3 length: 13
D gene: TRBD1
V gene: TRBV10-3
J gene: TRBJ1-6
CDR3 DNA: TGTGCCATCAGGGACAGGGATAGTTCACCCCTCCACTTT
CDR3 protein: CAIRDRDSSPLHF

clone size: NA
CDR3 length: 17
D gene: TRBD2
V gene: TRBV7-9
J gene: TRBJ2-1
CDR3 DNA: TGTGCCAGCAGCTTAGGGGCGGGGGTCAGCTCCTACAATGAGCAGTTCTTC
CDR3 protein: CASSLGAGVSSYNEQFF

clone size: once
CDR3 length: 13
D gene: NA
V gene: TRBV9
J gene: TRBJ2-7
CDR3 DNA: TGTGCCAGCAGCGTAGGGGTTCGAACCGAGCAGTACTTC
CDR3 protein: CASSVGVRTEQYF

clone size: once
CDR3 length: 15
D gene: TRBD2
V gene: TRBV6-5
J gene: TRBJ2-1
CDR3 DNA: TGTGCCAGCAGCCCCGCACTAGCGGGGTTAAGGGAGCAGTTCTTC
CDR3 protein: CASSPALAGLREQFF

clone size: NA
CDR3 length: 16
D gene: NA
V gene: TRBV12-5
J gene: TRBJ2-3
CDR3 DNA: TGTGCTAGTGGTTTGGGGCTCGGCGGGATAACAGATACGCAGTATTTT
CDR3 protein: CASGLGLGGITDTQYF

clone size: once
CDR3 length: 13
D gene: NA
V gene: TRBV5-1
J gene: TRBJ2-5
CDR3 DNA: TGCGCCAGCAGCCAAATGGTACAAGAGACCCAGTACTTC
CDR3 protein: CASSQMVQETQYF

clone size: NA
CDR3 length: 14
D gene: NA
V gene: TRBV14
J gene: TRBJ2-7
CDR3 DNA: TGTGCCAGCAGCCAAAGTCGCGGATCCTACGAGCAGTACTTC
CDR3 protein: CASSQSRGSYEQYF